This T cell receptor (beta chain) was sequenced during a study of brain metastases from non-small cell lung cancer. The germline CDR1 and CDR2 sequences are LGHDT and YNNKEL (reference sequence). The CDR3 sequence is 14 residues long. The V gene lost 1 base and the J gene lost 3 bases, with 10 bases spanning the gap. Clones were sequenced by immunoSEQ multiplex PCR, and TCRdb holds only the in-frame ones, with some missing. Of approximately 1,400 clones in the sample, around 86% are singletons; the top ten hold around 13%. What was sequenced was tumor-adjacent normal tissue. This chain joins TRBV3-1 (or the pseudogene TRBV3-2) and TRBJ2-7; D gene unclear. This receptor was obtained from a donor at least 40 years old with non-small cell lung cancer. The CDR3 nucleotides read TGTGCCAGCAGCCAAGGCAAGTATAGCTACGAGCAGTACTTC. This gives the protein CASSQGKYSYEQYF.